This T cell receptor (beta chain) is from a study of blood T cell repertoires in COVID-19. In the source study's methods: Nucleated cell counts were estimated from reference gene primer amplification. Sequencing used immunoSEQ multiplex PCR; TCRdb keeps in-frame clones, though not all of them. The V and J calls and clone size come from that table; D and trimming were worked out from the DNA. The sample yields roughly 350,000 clones, about 87% seen once. CDR3 length equals 13 residues. Trimming took 2 bases from V and 7 from J; bases not matched to a gene: 4. Germline-derived CDR1 and CDR2 are MNHEY and SVGAGI. Seattle researchers signed up patients amid active infection and tracked them longitudinally.

The genes are TRBV6-5 and TRBJ1-2; TRBD1 matches at 7 bases. This sequence was found in a woman in her fifties or sixties with COVID-19, enrolled during active disease. The sample consisted of peripheral blood. In DNA, the CDR3 is TGTGCCAGCAGTTACCAGGACAGGACTGGCTACACCTTC. Its protein is CASSYQDRTGYTF.